The 5 T cell receptor beta chains below come from one sample, sequenced in a study of blood T cell repertoires in COVID-19. The assay was immunoSEQ multiplex PCR, and TCRdb's table has in-frame clones only and misses some. The repertoire consists of over 150,000 clones, with approximately 85% occurring once and the leading ten covering 8.3%. The sample consisted of peripheral blood. All receptors come from an older woman with COVID-19, enrolled during active disease.

V gene TRBV11-2 combines with J gene TRBJ1-4; D not resolved. Trimming pared 5 bases from V and 2 bases from J, leaving 9 bases between. Per the germline V gene, CDR1 is SGHAT and CDR2 is FQNNGV. The CDR3 loop spans 14 amino acids. This chain's CDR3 is CASSAPRTNEKLFF. For the CDR3, the DNA is TGTGCCAGCAGCGCGCCTCGTACTAATGAAAAACTGTTTTTT.

V is TRBV9 and J is TRBJ2-1; D ambiguous. This CDR3 has 16 amino acids. With 2 bases removed from V and 0 bases from J, the gap between germline ends came to 12 bases. The germline V gene encodes CDR1 SGDLS and CDR2 YYNGEE. This CDR3 is CASSVSGLSSYNEQFF. In DNA form, the CDR3 reads TGTGCCAGCAGCGTTTCCGGGTTGAGCTCCTACAATGAGCAGTTCTTC.

This clone came up once. The chain has TRBV5-1 and TRBJ2-5, with 11 nucleotides matching TRBD2. V lost 4 bases, J lost 2 bases, and 4 bases stayed unmatched. Germline loops: CDR1 SGHRS, CDR2 YFSETQ. This CDR3 has 15 residues. The CDR3 sequence is CASSPGTSGQETQYF. CDR3 sequence (DNA): TGCGCCAGCAGCCCCGGGACTAGCGGACAAGAGACCCAGTACTTC. Full variable domain (missing parts from reference TRBV5-1 and TRBJ2-5): KAGVTQTPRYLIKTRGQQVTLSCSPISGHRSVSWYQQTPGQGLQFLFEYFSETQRNKGNFPGRFSGRQFSNSRSEMNVSTLELGDSALYLCASSPGTSGQETQYFGPGTRLLVL.

J is TRBJ1-5 and V is TRBV7-2; D is unresolved. The V gene lost 6 bases and the J gene lost 0 bases, with 12 bases spanning the gap. The germline CDR1 and CDR2 sequences are SGHTA and FQGNSA. The CDR3 loop spans 15 amino acids. CDR3 DNA: TGTGCCAGCAGTTCAACGGGTATTAGCAATCAGCCCCAGCATTTT. Translating gives CASSSTGISNQPQHF.

This clone was recorded once. The chain carries TRBV29-1 and TRBJ1-6; D uncertain. Trimming removed 4 bases from V and 5 bases from J, with 9 bases in between. CDR3 length: 13 residues. CDR1 SQVTM and CDR2 ANQGSEA come from the germline V gene. CDR3: CSVAAGDNSPLHF. The CDR3 DNA is TGCAGCGTTGCTGCAGGCGATAATTCACCCCTCCACTTT.